At least ten counts were recorded for the clone carrying this TCR beta chain. The data derive from a study of early T cells in non-severe SARS-CoV-2 infection. CDR3 length: 16 residues. CDR1 and CDR2 (germline): SGHVS, FNYEAQ. V trimming: 1 base; J trimming: 4 bases; junction bases outside the gene matches: 6. As part of library construction, unique molecular identifiers were attached to individual cDNA molecules. Using its own MiXCR run on the 5' RACE reads, TCRdb lists one record per CDR3 protein. The sample has some 50,000 distinct CDR3 sequences, about 9.1% seen once. Specimen: whole blood. This sequence joins TRBV7-6 and TRBJ2-5; TRBD2 matches at 10 bases. The clonotype was recovered from an adult who was a healthcare worker with PCR-confirmed SARS-CoV-2 infection or an uninfected control (not recorded which). The CDR3 DNA sequence: TGTGCCAGCAGCTTAGGGTCCCCTAGCGGGAGAGAGACCCAGTACTTC. It codes for CASSLGSPSGRETQYF.